One and the same sample provided the 3 T cell receptor beta chains below, sequenced in a study of T cells expressing NK-cell markers. TCRdb derives one entry per CDR3 protein from the 5' RACE reads, leaving out DNA. Seen in this sample are 450,000 to 600,000 distinct CDR3 sequences; the ten most common clones hold around 3.3%. The material sequenced was blood T cells: a sorted CD56 or NKG2C T cell subset, CD4+ or CD8+ T cells, or bulk PBMC T cells (not recorded which). The receptor source for this set is a man between 18 and 35 years old in good health.

J is TRBJ2-3 and V is TRBV6-2 or TRBV6-3; as DNA is missing, the TRBD1 call by TCRdb cannot be tested. Germline CDR1 reads MNHEY; CDR2 reads SVGEGT. This CDR3 has 16 amino acids. This chain's CDR3 is CASSPDGGRRTDTQYF.

This chain connects TRBV12-3 or TRBV12-4 to TRBJ2-2; TCRdb picks TRBD1, but there is no DNA to check that call. The CDR3 loop spans 14 amino acids. The CDR3 region is CASMGQGTTGELFF.

V is TRBV7-2 and J is TRBJ1-6. This CDR3 comprises 19 residues. In germline, CDR1 is SGHTA, CDR2 FQGNSA. The CDR3 loop is CASSSAGPRASSYNSPLHF.